The present T cell receptor (beta chain) was sequenced within a study of blood T cell repertoires in COVID-19. Measured with immunoSEQ multiplex PCR; TCRdb has only the in-frame clones, and not every one. This table has 80,000 or so clones, roughly 84% appearing once. The CDR3 totals 14 residues. Germline CDR1 is MDHEN and CDR2 is SYDVKM. The V and J ends lost 1 base and 3 bases respectively, with 9 bases between them. Material: peripheral blood. The chain joins TRBV28 to TRBJ2-5, with a possible D match to TRBD1 (5 bases). This clonotype was sampled from a man in his sixties with COVID-19, enrolled during active disease. The chain's CDR3 is CASSLFGREETQYF. CDR3 nucleotides: TGTGCCAGCAGTTTATTTGGCAGGGAAGAGACCCAGTACTTC.